Below are 2 T cell receptor beta chains sequenced from a single sample in a study of blood T cells in healthy people across ages. A second PCR, run for about 6 to 12 cycles, used a sample-barcoded 5' primer plus a J-beta primer mix. TCRdb called the 5' RACE reads again in MiXCR, with one record for every CDR3 protein. The sample records some 700,000 distinct CDR3 sequences, about a fifth being singletons. Source material: blood. The origin of the receptors is a man between 70 and 80 years old in good health.

The chain recombines TRBV28 with TRBJ2-7, with D perhaps given as TRBD1 or TRBD2 (7 bases each). This CDR3 contains 14 residues. From germline, CDR1 is MDHEN and CDR2 SYDVKM. V lost 10 bases to trimming and J lost 0 bases, with 16 bases between them. The CDR3 here is CATSGTESSYEQYF. CDR3 DNA: TGTGCCACCAGCGGGACAGAAAGCTCCTACGAGCAGTACTTC.

The chain recombines TRBV18 with TRBJ2-3, with a tentative D call TRBD1 (5 bases). CDR1 KGHSH and CDR2 LQKENI come from the germline V gene. V gave up 9 bases and J gave up 2 bases, with 18 bases separating them. CDR3 length equals 15 residues. CDR3 region: CASAAGRYSTDTQYF. Here the CDR3 DNA reads TGTGCCAGTGCAGCAGGGCGCTACTCCACAGATACGCAGTATTTT.